This T cell receptor (beta chain) comes out of a study of blood T cell repertoires in COVID-19. In the study overall: Whether acute or convalescent, the COVID-19 samples came from the United States, Italy and Spain. In each case, the material was cDNA or gDNA derived from T cells, B-cell-depleted T cells, or PBMCs.

How the authors handled the data: How many nucleated cells were present was estimated from reference gene primer amplification. The method was immunoSEQ multiplex PCR; TCRdb's version includes in-frame clones alone and lacks a portion of them. V, J and clone size are taken as reported in that table, and D and trimming were inferred from the DNA itself. The repertoire holds tens of thousands of clones, with around 81% as singletons. The CDR3 extends over 15 amino acids. From germline, CDR1 is MDHEN and CDR2 SYDVKM. V shed 6 bases and J 7 bases; nucleotides not matched to a gene: 5. The chain has TRBV28 and TRBJ1-6; 11 nucleotides line up with TRBD1. Sequencing was carried out using peripheral blood. This receptor was obtained from a human donor in a cohort sampled during active COVID-19. CDR3 coding DNA: TGTGCCAGCAGGGGACAGGGGGTAAAGAATTCACCCCTCCACTTT. It yields the protein CASRGQGVKNSPLHF.